This is a list of T cell receptor beta chains from one sample in a study of control samples from healthy donors and cancer patients. Assay: immunoSEQ multiplex PCR; the TCRdb copy retains only in-frame clones and omits some. The sample lists tens of thousands of clones; just under 85% were seen once. The source material was blood. The receptor source for this set is a man aged 25-45 years in good health. Each CDR3 is given with its conserved first and last residue. The D gene is left open where the match is weak. A clone size is listed for some rows: how often the clone was seen (once, few, many), or a class if it is expanded.

J gene | clone size | V gene | D gene | CDR3 DNA | CDR3 protein
TRBJ2-7 | . | TRBV2 | . | TGTGCCAGCACGGTGTTCTACGAGCAGTACTTC | CASTVFYEQYF
TRBJ2-7 | once | TRBV28 | TRBD1 | TGTGCCAGCAGTCCGCCGATAGGGACAGGGTTCTACGAGCAGTACTTC | CASSPPIGTGFYEQYF
TRBJ1-1 | few | TRBV19 | . | TGTGCCAGTAGTTTCGTGGGACGGTCGAACACTGAAGCTTTCTTT | CASSFVGRSNTEAFF
TRBJ1-3 | . | TRBV5-1 | TRBD1 | TGCGCCAGCAGTGATGAAGGGGGCGCCGGAAACACCATATATTTT | CASSDEGGAGNTIYF
TRBJ1-4 | . | TRBV3-1/TRBV3-2 | . | TGTGCCAGCAGCCAAGAATCGGGAAGTTGGGGAAAACTGTTTTTT | CASSQESGSWGKLFF
TRBJ1-5 | . | TRBV19 | . | TGTGCCAGTAGTATCGCAGGGAATGTCAATCAGCCCCAGCATTTT | CASSIAGNVNQPQHF
TRBJ1-5 | . | TRBV6-1 | . | TGTGCCAGCAGTGAGTACCGGTATAGCAATCAGCCCCAGCATTTT | CASSEYRYSNQPQHF
TRBJ1-2 | . | TRBV5-5 | . | TGTGCCAGCAGCTTGGGGGGGAGCGTGTCCGGCTATGGCTACACCTTC | CASSLGGSVSGYGYTF
TRBJ1-6 | . | TRBV12-3/TRBV12-4 | . | TGTGCCAGCAGTTTTAACGGGGATTCACCCCTCCACTTT | CASSFNGDSPLHF
TRBJ1-2 | . | TRBV6-4 | TRBD1 | TGTGCCAGCAGTGAAGGGGACAGAACCTCCTATGGCTACACCTTC | CASSEGDRTSYGYTF
TRBJ1-5 | . | TRBV19 | TRBD1 | TGTGCCACCCTCAGCGGGACAGGGGGCCCTATCGGGCAGCCCCAGCATTTT | CATLSGTGGPIGQPQHF
TRBJ2-5 | . | TRBV29-1 | . | TGCAGCGTCCTCAGCCTGGCAGAGACCCAGTACTTC | CSVLSLAETQYF
TRBJ1-1 | once | TRBV23-1 | . | TGCGCCAGCAGTCAGGTTAGCTCCCTAAGGAACACTGAAGCTTTCTTT | CASSQVSSLRNTEAFF
TRBJ2-3 | . | TRBV5-6 | TRBD1 | TGTGCCAGCAGCAGCCCGGACAGGAGGAGCACAGATACGCAGTATTTT | CASSSPDRRSTDTQYF
TRBJ2-7 | . | TRBV5-1 | . | TGCGCCAGCAGCTTGATGCAGGGGTTGAACGAGCAGTACTTC | CASSLMQGLNEQYF
TRBJ1-3 | . | TRBV7-8 | . | TGTGCCAGCAGCTCAACCTTGATAGGGACTGGAAACACCATATATTTT | CASSSTLIGTGNTIYF
TRBJ1-3 | . | TRBV28 | . | TGTGCCAGCAGTTTTGTGGGCAGGGAATTGGCTGGAAACACCATATATTTT | CASSFVGRELAGNTIYF
TRBJ2-5 | few | TRBV7-2 | . | TGTGCCTACCCCGGGGGCTCTGGGGAGACCCAGTACTTC | CAYPGGSGETQYF
TRBJ1-2 | . | TRBV5-8 | . | TGTGCCACCGTAGACAGTAACTATGGCTACACCTTC | CATVDSNYGYTF
TRBJ1-5 | . | TRBV7-9 | . | TGTGCCAGCAGCGTCCTGGACAGCAATCAGCCCCAGCATTTT | CASSVLDSNQPQHF
TRBJ1-2 | . | TRBV25-1 | . | TGTGCCAGCAGTGAAGGCGCTGGGGCGTTAGGTGGCTACACCTTC | CASSEGAGALGGYTF
TRBJ2-2 | few | TRBV7-6 | TRBD2 | TGTGCCAGCAGCTCGGGACTAGCGGGGGGGCCGGGCACCGGGGAGCTGTTTTTT | CASSSGLAGGPGTGELFF
TRBJ2-7 | . | TRBV5-1 | TRBD2 | TGCGCCAGCAACACTGGGGGGGTAGCCCCGCTTAGGCAGCAGTACTTC | CASNTGGVAPLRQQYF
TRBJ2-7 | . | TRBV27 | . | TGTGCCAGCAGTTTATTTTTCGGGGGCACCTACGAGCAGTACTTC | CASSLFFGGTYEQYF
TRBJ2-1 | . | TRBV11-3 | TRBD1 | TGTGCCAGCAGCTTAGGGACAGGGGCGGATGAGCAGTTCTTC | CASSLGTGADEQFF
TRBJ2-7 | . | TRBV4-1 | TRBD1 | TGCGCCAGCAGCCAGGTCGGGACAGGGTTCTACGAGCAGTACTTC | CASSQVGTGFYEQYF
TRBJ1-5 | few | TRBV28 | TRBD1 | TGTGCCAGCAGGGAGACAGGGGCGTCTTATAGCAATCAGCCCCAGCATTTT | CASRETGASYSNQPQHF
TRBJ1-6 | . | TRBV30 | . | TGTGCCTGGAGTGTTGGGGCGGATAATTCACCCCTCCACTTT | CAWSVGADNSPLHF
TRBJ2-7 | . | TRBV3-1/TRBV3-2 | . | TGTGCCAGCAGCCAACTACGAACAGTATCCTACGAGCAGTACTTC | CASSQLRTVSYEQYF
TRBJ2-7 | . | TRBV7-8 | . | TGTGCCAGCAGCGTGGGACGGTTCTCCTACGAGCAGTACTTC | CASSVGRFSYEQYF
TRBJ1-3 | once | TRBV19 | . | TGTGCCAGTAGTATAGTTGTTGAACCTGGAAACACCATATATTTT | CASSIVVEPGNTIYF
TRBJ1-3 | . | TRBV10-3 | . | TGTGCCATCAGTGAGTCACAGGGTTCGGCGGGAAACACCATATATTTT | CAISESQGSAGNTIYF
TRBJ1-1 | . | TRBV7-9 | . | TGTGCCAGCAGCCCGCGCGAATGGGGGCAGGCTTTCTTT | CASSPREWGQAFF